The source of this T cell receptor beta chain is a study of technical replicates of blood from a few donors. Germline lookup yields CDR1 SGDLS and CDR2 YYNGEE. The CDR3 contains 16 residues. Unmatched junction bases numbered 9, after V lost 4 bases and J lost 7 bases. The repertoire was sequenced with immunoSEQ multiplex PCR; TCRdb's copy has only in-frame clones and lacks some. The profile shows under 95,000 clones, approximately 94% of them singletons. This clone was seen a handful of times. The sequence was collected from a human donor in good health. The chain has TRBV9 and TRBJ2-5; 14 nucleotides align to TRBD2. Material for sequencing was T cells isolated from PBMCs. CDR3 DNA: TGTGCCAGCAGCTTCGGGACTAGCGGGAGATCGGGGACCCAGTACTTC. Protein: CASSFGTSGRSGTQYF.